Presented here are 5 T cell receptor beta chains from one specimen sequenced in a study of blood T cell repertoires in COVID-19. The repertoire was sequenced with immunoSEQ multiplex PCR; TCRdb's copy has only in-frame clones and lacks some. This sample carries about 370,000 clones, about 90% of them seen once, and the ten largest clones take approximately 3%. The sample was peripheral blood. All receptors come from a young woman with COVID-19, enrolled during active disease.

This chain connects TRBV27 to TRBJ1-1, with D possibly matching TRBD1 (5 bases). The CDR3 is 14 amino acids. Looked up from germline, CDR1 is MNHEY and CDR2 is SMNVEV (reference sequence). V dropped 3 bases and J dropped 5 bases, with 13 bases sitting between them. As DNA, the CDR3 is TGTGCCAGCAGTTTTGCGGGGGGGAGTACTGAAGCTTTCTTT. Translation gives CASSFAGGSTEAFF.

This clone was recorded once. The V gene is TRBV2, the J gene TRBJ1-2; tentative D call: TRBD1 (6 bases). V lost 9 bases to trimming and J lost 8 bases, with 16 bases between them. Germline values: CDR1 SNHLY, CDR2 FYNNEI. This CDR3 is built from 12 residues. The CDR3 bases are TGTGCCAGGGACGGGCAGGGACAAGGCTACACCTTC. This translates into CARDGQGQGYTF.

V is TRBV28 and J is TRBJ2-3; 9 nucleotides agree with TRBD1. CDR3 size: 15 residues. CDR1 and CDR2 from the germline V gene are MDHEN and SYDVKM. With 4 bases clipped from V and 14 bases from J, the junction kept 16 bases outside the gene matches. Here the CDR3 DNA reads TGTGCCAGCAGTTCCGGGACAGGGAACGGGGTTCGACGGTATTTT. As protein: CASSSGTGNGVRRYF.

This clone was seen just once. V is TRBV7-2 and J is TRBJ2-7, with D possibly TRBD2 on 5 matching bases. V dropped 0 bases and J dropped 0 bases, with 9 bases sitting between them. The CDR3 has 15 amino acids. Germline loops: CDR1 SGHTA, CDR2 FQGNSA. CDR3 in amino acids: CASSLATGDSYEQYF. CDR3 sequence (DNA): TGTGCCAGCAGCTTAGCCACCGGGGACTCCTACGAGCAGTACTTC.

Here the CDR3 reads CASSEVGAGGRNIQYF. The CDR3, as DNA: TGTGCCAGCAGTGAAGTCGGAGCGGGAGGACGGAACATTCAGTACTTC. The gene calls are TRBV6-1 and TRBJ2-4; TRBD2 agrees at 9 bases. The V gene end was trimmed by 1 base and the J gene end by 7 bases; junction bases not matched to a gene: 8. This CDR3 has 16 amino acids. Germline V gene data show CDR1 as MNHNS and CDR2 as SASEGT.